This TCR beta chain was obtained from a study of T cell repertoires in cytomegalovirus infection. Study context: Indicated by public TCR beta signatures were CMV infection and matching HLA type.

TCRdb reanalysed the reads using MiXCR and keeps one entry per CDR3 protein. The data contain approximately 500,000 distinct CDR3 sequences, about 15% of them singletons. Trimming left V 3 bases short and J 9 bases short, with 24 bases between. Germline CDR1 and CDR2: ENHRY and SYGVKD. The CDR3 contains 16 residues. This clonotype has ten or more counts. What it binds is unknown. Study results and caveats: There were carriers of CMV plus the relevant HLA, and cumulative public TCR beta family frequency identified them. HLA-C-restricted TCR beta clonotypes specific for CMV led the ex vivo response.

The sequenced sample consisted of CD8+ T cells from PBMCs. The receptor was derived from a human donor in good health (CMV status not recorded). Some clones in this sample may be carry-over from other donors' samples. J is TRBJ2-7 and V is TRBV10-3, with a weak D call TRBD2 (6 bases). The DNA for the CDR3 is TGTGCCATCAGTGATTACCCGGGACTCGGTCTAGTGAGGCAGTACTTC. Amino acids: CAISDYPGLGLVRQYF.